The T cell receptor (beta chain) under discussion was sequenced for a study of cytomegalovirus exposure and HLA in healthy donors. The study's findings and limits: Reports credit the classifier with highly specific, highly sensitive diagnosis of cytomegalovirus status.

With 1 base removed from V and 1 base from J, the gap between germline ends came to 7 bases. CDR1 MNHNS and CDR2 SASEGT come from the germline V gene. The CDR3 extends over 14 amino acids. Amplification used 60 Vbeta primers and 13 Jbeta primers. This table comes from immunoSEQ multiplex PCR, and its TCRdb copy is limited to in-frame clones, with some not included. The sample has 220,000 or so clones; around four fifths are singletons. Of note for this clone: What it recognizes is unknown.

This rearrangement joins TRBV6-1 to TRBJ1-1; unclear D gene. The specimen was PBMCs. This sequence originates from a man between 45 and 60 years old in good health and CMV-seronegative. CDR3 residues: CASSEDYRNTEAFF. DNA for the CDR3: TGTGCCAGCAGTGAAGATTACAGGAACACTGAAGCTTTCTTT.